These 27 T cell receptor beta chains were all obtained from the same sample, sequenced in a study of vaccination effects on CD4 cells after COVID-19. These receptors lack a known antigen. Expansion of antigen-specific CD4+ T cells with viral peptide pools was carried out by the ViraFEST assay before sequencing. Isolating CD4+ T cells followed about 11 days of culture. All vaccine recipients tested negative for nucleocapsid antibodies and had never contracted SARS-CoV-2 infection. Sequenced by immunoSEQ multiplex PCR; TCRdb stores in-frame clones only, minus some. The sample records tens of thousands of clones, roughly 74% being singletons. Here the sequenced sample was CD4+ T cells from PBMCs cultured with HCoV-NL63 spike peptides, taken before COVID-19 vaccination. Source of these receptors: a human donor who received a COVID-19 vaccine.

The chain has TRBV24-1 and TRBJ2-3, with D perhaps TRBD2 (6 bases). Germline assignment: CDR1 KGHDR and CDR2 SFDVKD. V was shortened by 3 bases and J by 2 bases, with 11 bases between the two germline ends. The length of the CDR3 is 15 residues. The CDR3 loop reads CATSDPRTITDTQYF. In DNA, the CDR3 is TGTGCCACCAGTGATCCACGGACTATCACAGATACGCAGTATTTT.

J is TRBJ1-5 and V is TRBV10-3; no reliable D call. Deletions cut 0 bases from V and 6 bases from J, with 9 bases between. CDR3 length: 14 amino acids. CDR1 and CDR2 (germline): ENHRY, SYGVKD. CDR3 residues: CAISESLGIQPQHF. The CDR3 DNA sequence: TGTGCCATCAGTGAGTCGTTAGGGATTCAGCCCCAGCATTTT.

V gene TRBV4-1 combines with J gene TRBJ1-5; D possibly corresponds to TRBD1 (6 bases). V dropped 4 bases and J dropped 0 bases, with 13 bases sitting between them. Germline CDR1 and CDR2: MGHRA and YSYEKL. The CDR3 is made up of 16 amino acids. The CDR3 DNA follows: TGCGCCAGCAGCCTTCGGACAGTAGATAGCAATCAGCCCCAGCATTTT. It specifies CASSLRTVDSNQPQHF.

The V call is TRBV9, the J call TRBJ2-2; 13 nucleotides agree with TRBD2. Looked up from germline, CDR1 is SGDLS and CDR2 is YYNGEE. V shed 3 bases and J 0 bases; nucleotides not matched to a gene: 2. CDR3 size: 17 residues. The CDR3 sequence is CASSAGLAGPNTGELFF. In nucleotides, the CDR3 is TGTGCCAGCAGCGCGGGACTAGCGGGACCGAACACCGGGGAGCTGTTTTTT.

The rearrangement links TRBV23-1 to TRBJ2-1; 12 positions agree with TRBD2. TRBV23-1 has ORF status, its function being uncertain. The CDR3 is made up of 14 amino acids. V gave up 0 bases and J gave up 9 bases; unmatched junction bases: 0. The CDR3 loop reads CASSQSGLAGEQFF. CDR3 coding DNA: TGCGCCAGCAGTCAATCGGGACTAGCGGGTGAGCAGTTCTTC.

This chain joins TRBV20-1 and TRBJ2-7; unclear D gene. The CDR3 runs to 11 residues. V lost 1 base and J lost 6, with 7 bases in between. Germline V gives CDR1 DFQATT, CDR2 SNEGSKA (reference sequence). CDR3 sequence reads: CSARGVSEQYV. The CDR3 nucleotides read TGCAGTGCTAGAGGAGTGAGCGAGCAGTACGTC.

The CDR3 reads CASRPRMQGYEQYV. The CDR3 nucleotides are TGTGCCAGCAGACCAAGGATGCAGGGCTACGAGCAGTACGTC. This sequence joins TRBV6-5 and TRBJ2-7; a weak D match, TRBD1 (5 bases). Looked up from germline, CDR1 is MNHEY and CDR2 is SVGAGI. V gave up 6 bases and J gave up 3 bases, with 15 bases separating them. The CDR3 sequence is 14 residues long.

The J gene is TRBJ1-4, the V gene TRBV6-5; 9 bases agree with TRBD1. After removal of 4 bases from V and 7 bases from J, the junction contained 7 bases not matched to a gene. CDR3 length: 15 residues. In germline, CDR1 is MNHEY, CDR2 SVGAGI. The CDR3 region has the DNA TGTGCCAGCAGTTCCACAGGGGGCAGCGGTGAAAAACTGTTTTTT. Translation: CASSSTGGSGEKLFF.

This clone was seen a handful of times. The chain uses TRBV19 and TRBJ1-4, with D possibly TRBD1 on 5 matching bases. CDR1 and CDR2 from the germline V gene are LNHDA and SQIVND (reference sequence). The CDR3 contains 15 residues. V was shortened by 6 bases and J by 8 bases, with 19 bases between the two germline ends. CDR3 sequence reads: CASSVTADVKEKLFF. In DNA, the CDR3 is TGTGCCAGTAGCGTGACAGCGGACGTAAAGGAAAAACTGTTTTTT.

J is TRBJ1-6 and V is TRBV30; TRBD1 might be the D (6 bases). CDR3 size: 14 residues. Per the germline V gene, CDR1 is GTSNPN and CDR2 is SVGIG (reference sequence). Trimming took 0 bases from V and 6 from J, leaving 9 bases between them. CDR3 nucleotides: TGTGCCTGGAGTGTACAGGGTGCTAATTCACCCCTCCACTTT. It encodes CAWSVQGANSPLHF.

The rearrangement links TRBV7-2 to TRBJ2-1; 11 bases agree with TRBD2. The CDR3 has 16 amino acids. Trimming at V came to 2 bases and at J to 4 bases, leaving 4 bases not matched to a gene. Germline V CDR1 and CDR2: SGHTA, FQGNSA. CDR3 region: CASSLLGLAEYNEQFF. CDR3 in DNA: TGTGCCAGCAGCTTACTGGGACTAGCGGAGTACAATGAGCAGTTCTTC.

This chain's CDR3 is CASFYTSTDTQYF. The CDR3 coding sequence is TGTGCCAGCTTTTACACTAGCACAGATACGCAGTATTTT. This sequence joins TRBV18 and TRBJ2-3; no clear D gene. V shed 7 bases and J shed 0 bases, with 8 bases lying between them. Germline CDR1 reads KGHSH; CDR2 reads LQKENI. CDR3 length equals 13 residues.

Only a few counts were recorded for this clone. The chain joins TRBV28 to TRBJ1-6; no clear D. Germline V lookup: CDR1 MDHEN, CDR2 SYDVKM. The CDR3 sequence is 16 residues long. Trimming took 2 bases from V and 2 from J, leaving 10 bases between them. The CDR3 DNA follows: TGTGCCAGCAGTTTAGATAGCCGAGCCTATAATTCACCCCTCCACTTT. Translated: CASSLDSRAYNSPLHF.

The chain carries TRBV30 and TRBJ1-4; 7 bases are shared with TRBD1. Germline CDR1 GTSNPN, CDR2 SVGIG (reference sequence). The CDR3 has 14 amino acids. The trim removed 8 bases at V and 4 bases at J, leaving 10 bases unmatched. In nucleotides, the CDR3 is TGTGCCGGCACCAAGGGACAGCTTAATGAAAAACTGTTTTTT. Protein: CAGTKGQLNEKLFF.

The gene calls are TRBV6-5 and TRBJ1-4; D possibly corresponds to TRBD1 (5 bases). V was clipped by 6 bases and J by 7 bases, with 18 bases between them. Germline V gene sequence: CDR1 MNHEY, CDR2 SVGAGI. This CDR3 is 15 amino acids long. CDR3 sequence: CASSAVQGRSEKLFF. For the CDR3, the DNA is TGTGCCAGCAGCGCAGTCCAGGGCCGGAGTGAAAAACTGTTTTTT.

The chain employs TRBV6-1 and TRBJ2-7; D not resolved. The V end lost 3 bases, the J end lost 3 bases, and 3 bases lay between the germline ends. There are 11 residues in the CDR3. Germline V CDR1 and CDR2: MNHNS, SASEGT. In DNA, the CDR3 is TGTGCCAGCAGTGACAGCTACGAGCAGTACGTC. Translation gives CASSDSYEQYV.

The genes are TRBV7-2 and TRBJ2-3, with 10 bases matching TRBD2. The CDR3 has 15 amino acids. V was clipped by 3 bases and J by 5 bases; unmatched bases: 5. Germline lookup yields CDR1 SGHTA and CDR2 FQGNSA. Here the CDR3 reads CASSFQRGGGDTQYF. The CDR3, as DNA: TGTGCCAGCAGCTTCCAGCGGGGGGGCGGAGATACGCAGTATTTT.

The CDR3 nucleotides are TGTGCCCCCCAAGGAGCGGGGGCACCCCTCTCCTACAATGAGCAGTTCTTC. Its translation: CAPQGAGAPLSYNEQFF. The rearrangement joins TRBV19 to TRBJ2-1; 8 bases match TRBD2. V trimming: 11 bases; J trimming: 0 bases; junction bases outside the gene matches: 15. Germline CDR1 reads LNHDA; CDR2 reads SQIVND (reference sequence). This CDR3 comprises 17 residues.

V usage is TRBV7-3 and J usage is TRBJ2-1; 7 bases match TRBD1. Germline trimming cut 4 bases from V and 7 bases from J; bases unmatched to any gene: 10. CDR1 SGHTA and CDR2 FQGTGA come from the germline V gene. The CDR3 loop spans 15 amino acids. The CDR3 region is CASSSRTGLRNEQFF. CDR3 sequence (DNA): TGTGCCAGCAGCTCCAGGACAGGCTTGAGGAATGAGCAGTTCTTC.

The rearrangement uses TRBV29-1 and TRBJ2-2; TRBD2 might be the D (6 bases). The germline V gene encodes CDR1 SQVTM and CDR2 ANQGSEA. The CDR3 length is 12 residues. V shed 7 bases and J shed 7 bases, with 13 bases lying between them. The CDR3, as DNA: TGCAGCGCTAGCGCCGGCAGCGGGGAGCTGTTTTTT. Its protein product is CSASAGSGELFF.

The genes are TRBV5-1 and TRBJ2-3; D tentatively reads TRBD1 or TRBD2 (5 bases each). The germline V gene has CDR1 SGHRS and CDR2 YFSETQ. The CDR3 length is 14 residues. V shed 3 bases and J shed 1 base, with 9 bases lying between them. CDR3 region: CASSSGQRTDTQYF. In DNA, the CDR3 is TGCGCCAGCAGCTCGGGGCAGCGCACAGATACGCAGTATTTT.

The chain carries TRBV7-3 and TRBJ1-2; tentatively, D is TRBD1 (5 bases). The CDR3 covers 13 residues. The V gene lost 3 bases and the J gene lost 8 bases, with 13 bases spanning the gap. Germline V gene sequence: CDR1 SGHTA, CDR2 FQGTGA. The CDR3 loop reads CASSLRGDGGYTF. In nucleotides, the CDR3 is TGTGCCAGCAGCTTGAGGGGTGATGGAGGCTACACCTTC.

This clone has only a few counts. The gene calls are TRBV5-6 and TRBJ1-2; 7 nucleotides align to TRBD1. Germline V gene sequence: CDR1 SGHDT, CDR2 YYEEEE. This CDR3 has 13 amino acids. V shed 4 bases, J shed 4 bases, and the junction held 4 bases outside the gene matches. CDR3 DNA: TGTGCCAGCAGCCGGGACAGCTTCTATGGCTACACCTTC. This codes for CASSRDSFYGYTF. Full variable domain (remainder filled in from reference TRBV5-6 and TRBJ1-2): DAGVTQSPTHLIKTRGQQVTLRCSPKSGHDTVSWYQQALGQGPQFIFQYYEEEERQRGNFPDRFSGHQFPNYSSELNVNALLLGDSALYLCASSRDSFYGYTFGSGTRLTVV.

This clone was observed a handful of times. The chain recombines TRBV14 with TRBJ2-3, with D perhaps given as TRBD1 or TRBD2 (5 bases each). The CDR3 consists of 13 residues. V lost 4 bases and J 6 bases, leaving 11 bases between the germline ends. The V gene's germline CDR1 is SGHDN and CDR2 FVKESK. CDR3 in amino acids: CASSPRRGDTQYF. In DNA, the CDR3 is TGTGCCAGCAGCCCGAGACGGGGCGATACGCAGTATTTT.

This clone was recorded only once. V usage is TRBV25-1 and J usage is TRBJ1-1; no clear D. The CDR3 loop spans 14 amino acids. V lost 1 base and J lost 1, with 7 bases in between. The germline V gene has CDR1 MGHDK and CDR2 SYGVNS. The CDR3 reads CASSESWRNTEAFF. The CDR3 DNA reads TGTGCCAGCAGTGAATCCTGGAGGAACACTGAAGCTTTCTTT.

The rearrangement joins TRBV6-1 to TRBJ1-1; a possible D gene is TRBD1 (6 bases). With 1 base removed from V and 4 bases from J, the gap between germline ends came to 7 bases. CDR1 and CDR2 (germline): MNHNS, SASEGT. The CDR3 is 13 residues long. CDR3 coding DNA: TGTGCCAGCAGTGAAGGCAGGGGCACTGAAGCTTTCTTT. It is translated as CASSEGRGTEAFF.

This clone was seen once. The genes are TRBV2 and TRBJ2-7; TRBD2 is a possible D gene (6 bases). Per germline, CDR1 SNHLY and CDR2 FYNNEI. V was pared by 4 bases and J by 3 bases, with 19 bases between. This CDR3 is 16 amino acids long. The CDR3 loop is CASSAFSRGINYEQYV. CDR3 in DNA: TGTGCCAGCAGTGCATTTAGCCGGGGGATAAACTACGAGCAGTACGTC.